The T cell receptor beta chain under discussion was sequenced for a study of response to subunit inactivated influenza vaccine. Study-level findings and limits: Each seasonal flu vaccination may recruit only limited new T cells, authors suggested.

Germline V gene lookup returns CDR1 SGHAT and CDR2 FQNNGV. CDR3 size: 12 residues. The ends were cut back, 2 bases at V and 3 bases at J, with 4 bases in the middle. TCRdb independently ran MiXCR on the RT-PCR reads; one entry per CDR3 protein. The table has 550,000 to 650,000 distinct CDR3 sequences, roughly 10% seen once; the top ten hold roughly 10%. The table lists this clonotype with a few counts. Its antigen is undetermined. The V gene is TRBV11-2, the J gene TRBJ1-1; D ambiguous. The sequencing used PBMCs from blood, collected on the day of vaccination. This sequence was found in a man aged 50 or older who received an inactivated influenza vaccine. Here the CDR3 reads CASSLTYTEAFF. Here the CDR3 DNA reads TGTGCCAGCAGCTTAACATACACTGAAGCTTTCTTT. Variable domain in full (rest from reference TRBV11-2 and TRBJ1-1): EAGVAQSPRYKIIEKRQSVAFWCNPISGHATLYWYQQILGQGPKLLIQFQNNGVVDDSQLPKDRFSAERLKGVDSTLKIQPAKLEDSAVYLCASSLTYTEAFFGQGTRLTVV.